A selection of T cell receptor beta chains follows, all from one sample in a study of T cells in Graves' hyperthyroidism and ophthalmopathy. TCRdb redid the calling of the multiplex PCR reads with MiXCR, one entry per CDR3 protein. Of approximately 600,000 distinct CDR3 sequences in the sample, 12% to 15% were seen once. The sequenced sample consisted of blood. Receptor source: a woman between 18 and 29 years old with Graves' ophthalmopathy. CDR3s include the opening cysteine and the closing phenylalanine or tryptophan. The order of the fields is V gene, J gene, clone size, D gene, CDR3 protein, CDR3 DNA. A D gene is named only where the DNA matches it firmly. Rows may omit the clone size; those that give it use once, few, many or a size class.

v_call: TRBV11-2; j_call: TRBJ1-1; clone_size: -; d_call: -; cdr3_aa: CASSFYSGPAEAFF; cdr3_nt: TGTGCCAGCAGCTTCTACTCGGGCCCGGCGGAAGCTTTCTTT
v_call: TRBV7-3; j_call: TRBJ2-5; clone_size: many; d_call: TRBD1; cdr3_aa: CASSLRGPGTGEQETQYF; cdr3_nt: TGTGCCAGCAGCTTAAGGGGCCCGGGGACAGGTGAACAAGAGACCCAGTACTTC
v_call: TRBV7-9; j_call: TRBJ1-2; clone_size: many; d_call: TRBD1; cdr3_aa: CASSYPKLGRGREDLFGYTF; cdr3_nt: TGTGCCAGCAGCTACCCGAAGCTTGGCAGGGGGCGCGAAGATCTCTTTGGCTACACCTTC
v_call: TRBV29-1; j_call: TRBJ1-2; clone_size: few; d_call: -; cdr3_aa: CSVEGGYYGYTF; cdr3_nt: TGCAGCGTTGAGGGGGGGTATTATGGCTACACCTTC
v_call: TRBV7-2; j_call: TRBJ2-7; clone_size: many; d_call: TRBD1; cdr3_aa: CASSLNRGPHYEQYF; cdr3_nt: TGTGCCAGCAGCTTAAACAGGGGGCCCCACTACGAGCAGTACTTC
v_call: TRBV6-2/TRBV6-3; j_call: TRBJ2-5; clone_size: -; d_call: -; cdr3_aa: CASSTLLAGQETQYF; cdr3_nt: TGTGCCAGCAGTACCCTCTTGGCAGGCCAAGAGACCCAGTACTTC
v_call: TRBV19; j_call: TRBJ2-7; clone_size: few; d_call: TRBD2; cdr3_aa: CASSIMRTSGINSYEQYF; cdr3_nt: TGTGCCAGTAGTATTATGAGGACTAGCGGGATAAACTCCTACGAGCAGTACTTC
v_call: TRBV30; j_call: TRBJ2-7; clone_size: few; d_call: TRBD1; cdr3_aa: CAWSPTGTAEQHF; cdr3_nt: TGTGCCTGGAGTCCCACTGGGACAGCCGAGCAGCACTTC
v_call: TRBV9; j_call: TRBJ2-5; clone_size: -; d_call: -; cdr3_aa: CASSPRGTGTILGDQETQYF; cdr3_nt: TGTGCCAGCAGCCCCCGTGGGACGGGGACCATTTTGGGGGACCAAGAGACCCAGTACTTC
v_call: TRBV9; j_call: TRBJ1-1; clone_size: -; d_call: -; cdr3_aa: CASSVGWGTEAFF; cdr3_nt: TGTGCCAGCAGCGTAGGCTGGGGCACTGAAGCTTTCTTT
v_call: TRBV3-1; j_call: TRBJ1-1; clone_size: -; d_call: TRBD1; cdr3_aa: CASSPWDRGFNTEAFF; cdr3_nt: TGTGCCAGCAGCCCCTGGGACAGGGGGTTCAACACTGAAGCTTTCTTT
v_call: TRBV28; j_call: TRBJ1-2; clone_size: -; d_call: -; cdr3_aa: CASSSSGQVYGYTF; cdr3_nt: -
v_call: TRBV11-3; j_call: TRBJ2-1; clone_size: many; d_call: -; cdr3_aa: CASSLGGPRGYNEQFF; cdr3_nt: TGTGCCAGCAGCTTAGGGGGACCCCGGGGATACAATGAGCAGTTCTTC
v_call: TRBV5-6; j_call: TRBJ2-3; clone_size: -; d_call: TRBD2; cdr3_aa: CASSLVGLAGGADTQYF; cdr3_nt: TGTGCCAGCAGCTTGGTAGGACTAGCGGGAGGTGCAGATACGCAGTATTTT
v_call: TRBV20-1; j_call: TRBJ1-5; clone_size: many; d_call: -; cdr3_aa: CSAREQGYSNQPQHF; cdr3_nt: TGCAGTGCTAGAGAACAGGGTTATAGCAATCAGCCCCAGCATTTT
v_call: TRBV20-1; j_call: TRBJ2-2; clone_size: -; d_call: TRBD2; cdr3_aa: CSATRSGRAGGLFF; cdr3_nt: TGCAGTGCTACCCGAAGCGGGAGGGCCGGGGGGCTGTTTTTT
v_call: TRBV27; j_call: TRBJ2-1; clone_size: many; d_call: -; cdr3_aa: CASSLSAGGAEQFF; cdr3_nt: TGTGCCAGCAGTTTATCGGCCGGGGGCGCTGAGCAGTTCTTC
v_call: TRBV4-1; j_call: TRBJ2-7; clone_size: once; d_call: TRBD2; cdr3_aa: CASSQAGTTISYEQYF; cdr3_nt: TGCGCCAGCAGCCAAGCAGGGACTACCATTTCCTACGAGCAGTACTTC
v_call: TRBV29-1; j_call: TRBJ1-5; clone_size: few; d_call: TRBD1; cdr3_aa: CSAYYRDRDYSNQPQHF; cdr3_nt: TGCAGCGCATATTACCGTGACAGGGACTATAGCAATCAGCCCCAGCATTTT